This entry features one TCR beta chain sequence. The antigen remains unidentified. The CDR3 sequence is 14 residues long. Germline values: CDR1 SGHNT, CDR2 YYREEE (reference sequence). Trimming cost V 10 bases and J 3 bases; bases outside gene matches: 11. The data originate from a study of molecular identifiers for immune sequencing clone quantification. General study findings and limits: Highly expanded clone sizes could end up underestimated if a barcode were shared by identical TCR molecules.

CD8+CD4-CCR7+CD45RA+ sorting gave the naive CD8 T cells. Preparation of the bulk TCR libraries relied on previously described methods and listed TCR primers. A single record per CDR3 protein comes from TCRdb applying MiXCR to the PCR reads. The table shows a few hundred thousand distinct CDR3 sequences, with roughly 23% occurring only once. Input material: naive CD8+ T cells from blood, with Jurkat cell RNA spiked in. Subset meaning: FACS-sorted CD8+CD4-CCR7+CD45RA+ naive T cells. The source of this sequence is a human donor in good health. Some libraries in this study had Jurkat cell RNA spiked in. The V and J genes are TRBV5-4 and TRBJ1-1; 8 bases align to TRBD1. In nucleotides, the CDR3 is TGTGCCGCGCGGACAGGGCAAGGGGACACTGAAGCTTTCTTT. This encodes CAARTGQGDTEAFF.